A selection of T cell receptor beta chains follows, all from one sample in a study of CD8 T cells in Susac syndrome. Via MiXCR, TCRdb re-called the immunoSEQ multiplex PCR reads, giving one row per CDR3 protein. This table holds roughly 100,000 distinct CDR3 sequences, roughly 94% found once. The sequencing sample was made of CD8+ T cells from PBMCs. These TCRs come from a human donor with Susac syndrome. The CDR3 runs from the conserved cysteine through the conserved F or W. A D gene is named only where the DNA matches it firmly. Clone size is not always given. Where it is, it says once, few, many or a class for expanded clones.

d_gene	v_gene	j_gene	abundance	CDR3aa	CDR3nt
NA	TRBV6-1	TRBJ1-2	NA	CASSKTDSIRYYGYTF	TGTGCCAGCAGTAAGACGGACAGCATCCGGTACTATGGCTACACCTTC
TRBD2	TRBV4-3	TRBJ2-1	NA	CASSQNGGGNEQFF	TGCGCCAGCTCCCAAAACGGGGGGGGCAATGAGCAGTTCTTC
TRBD1	TRBV27	TRBJ2-7	NA	CASSARDRPLRQYF	TGTGCCAGCAGTGCCCGGGACAGACCATTGAGGCAGTACTTC
NA	TRBV12-5	TRBJ1-1	NA	CASVGDTEAFF	TGTGCTAGTGTTGGGGATACTGAAGCTTTCTTT
NA	TRBV9	TRBJ2-2	NA	CASSSGTERGELFF	TGTGCCAGCAGCTCAGGGACCGAACGGGGGGAGCTGTTTTTT
NA	TRBV12-3/TRBV12-4	TRBJ2-3	once	CASSKNTQYF	TGTGCCAGCAGTAAGAATACGCAGTATTTT
NA	TRBV12-3/TRBV12-4	TRBJ1-2	NA	CASTLGGPAGYTF	TGTGCCAGCACCCTGGGGGGCCCTGCTGGCTACACCTTC
NA	TRBV9	TRBJ2-1	NA	CASGGANEQFF	TGTGCCAGCGGGGGGGCGAATGAGCAGTTCTTC
TRBD1	TRBV7-2	TRBJ2-7	NA	CASSSIPGTGDYEQYF	TGTGCCAGCAGCTCTATCCCCGGGACAGGTGATTACGAGCAGTACTTC
TRBD1	TRBV4-3	TRBJ2-7	NA	CASSHGQGSSYEQYF	TGCGCCAGCAGCCATGGACAGGGAAGCTCCTACGAGCAGTACTTC
TRBD1	TRBV9	TRBJ1-3	NA	CASTGGTGANTIYF	TGTGCCAGCACAGGGGGAACAGGAGCAAACACCATATATTTT
NA	TRBV9	TRBJ2-7	NA	CASSGATYEQYF	TGTGCCAGCAGCGGGGCTACGTACGAGCAGTACTTC
TRBD2	TRBV29-1	TRBJ2-2	NA	CSVDRGGPETGELFF	TGCAGCGTTGATCGCGGGGGGCCCGAAACCGGGGAGCTGTTTTTT
NA	TRBV20-1	TRBJ1-1	NA	CSAPRQNTEAFF	TGCAGTGCCCCGAGGCAGAACACTGAAGCTTTCTTT
NA	TRBV9	TRBJ1-6	NA	CASSVGPGRENSPLHF	TGTGCCAGCAGCGTAGGACCGGGACGGGAAAATTCACCCCTCCACTTT
TRBD1	TRBV12-5	TRBJ2-7	NA	CASGLSGQGSYEQYF	TGTGCTAGTGGTTTGTCAGGACAGGGCTCCTACGAGCAGTACTTC
NA	TRBV6-6	TRBJ2-7	NA	CASSPSWEQYF	TGTGCCAGCAGCCCATCTTGGGAGCAGTACTTC
NA	TRBV9	TRBJ1-4	NA	CASSVAGVATNEKLFF	TGTGCCAGCAGCGTAGCTGGAGTGGCAACTAATGAAAAACTGTTTTTT
NA	TRBV7-8	TRBJ2-2	once	CASSFRSASVNTGELFF	TGTGCCAGCAGCTTTCGTAGTGCTAGCGTGAACACCGGGGAGCTGTTTTTT